This T cell receptor (beta chain) was recovered during a study of early T cells in non-severe SARS-CoV-2 infection. Study-wide context: Investigators sequenced bulk RNA drawn from unsorted whole blood, and chains remained unpaired.

Tagging with unique molecular identifiers was applied to individual cDNA molecules. TCRdb re-called the 5' RACE reads through MiXCR, storing one row per CDR3 protein. The sample consists of about 59,000 distinct CDR3 sequences, about 13% of them appearing once. Note on this clonotype: The antigen is undetermined.

Trimming removed 3 bases from V and 5 bases from J; junction bases left unmatched: 3. The length of the CDR3 is 14 residues. General study findings and limits: Private and CD4 specificities were missed by VDJdb matching, skewed to anti-spike CD8.

This specimen consisted of whole blood, obtained at baseline. This sequence originates from an adult who was a healthcare worker with PCR-confirmed SARS-CoV-2 infection or an uninfected control (not recorded which). The chain employs TRBV12-3 or TRBV12-4 and TRBJ1-5, with TRBD1 identical over 8 bases. The CDR3 loop reads CASSLAGGYQPQHF. The CDR3 region has the DNA TGTGCCAGCAGTTTGGCAGGGGGCTATCAGCCCCAGCATTTT.